This section outlines one T cell receptor beta chain sequence together with its context. Its antigen remains unidentified. The sample holds other DNA sequences that translate to the same CDR3. Measured with immunoSEQ multiplex PCR; TCRdb has only the in-frame clones, and not every one. The sample records approximately 400,000 clones, 83% being singletons. This sample is drawn from a study of Ad26.COV2.S vaccination and SARS-CoV-2 variants. Background on the study: Doses of Ad26.COV2.S were injected into muscle once or twice, 56 days apart.

Described treatment: 15 to 20 received Ad26.COV2.S at low or high dose, single or two shots; about 5 received placebo; per-sample allocation not given. Sampling was done on day 63 after the first vaccine or placebo injection. The administered vaccine (an Ad26 vector) expressed Wuhan-strain SARS-CoV-2 spike. Germline CDR1 is SGHRS and CDR2 is YFSETQ. The CDR3 is made up of 15 amino acids. The V end was cut by 2 bases, the J end by 0 bases, with 6 bases between. General study results and limits: Similar non-spike TCR breadth was seen in vaccine and placebo recipients. There was a possibility that the TCR breadth and depth analyses underestimated total T cell responses.

The receptor was derived from a person between 18 and 59 years old who received the Ad26.COV2.S COVID-19 vaccine or a placebo. Sequenced here: peripheral blood, sampled in a trial of Ad26.COV2.S vaccine versus placebo. The chain joins TRBV5-1 to TRBJ2-6, with D unclear. The CDR3 sequence is CASSLTASGANVLTF. The CDR3 region has the DNA TGCGCCAGCAGCTTAACGGCCTCTGGGGCCAACGTCCTGACTTTC. Full variable domain (remainder filled in from reference TRBV5-1 and TRBJ2-6): KAGVTQTPRYLIKTRGQQVTLSCSPISGHRSVSWYQQTPGQGLQFLFEYFSETQRNKGNFPGRFSGRQFSNSRSEMNVSTLELGDSALYLCASSLTASGANVLTFGAGSRLTVL.